This TCR beta chain was identified in a study of regulatory T cells in long-lasting Graves disease. In the case of this clonotype: Its antigen is not known.

Whole-study findings and limits: Lower TCR diversity was seen in persistent Graves' patients than in newly diagnosed ones. TRBV28, TRBJ1-2 and TRBJ2-5 were segments that persistent disease favored.

V was trimmed by 2 bases and J by 5 bases, leaving 22 bases between them. Germline V gene lookup returns CDR1 SQVTM and CDR2 ANQGSEA. The CDR3 is made up of 16 amino acids. As for time point: persistent/refractory GD, antithyroid drugs over 5 years with positive TRAb. Following extraction of RNA from PBMCs, that RNA was used to make the TCR library. Graves' disease diagnosis relied on American Thyroid Association guidelines. The patients included were those that came from an endocrinology department in Xi'an, China. Construction of TCR beta libraries relied on iRepertoire HTBI primers and on Arm-PCR targeting CDR3 regions. TCRdb re-called the multiplex PCR reads through MiXCR, storing one row per CDR3 protein. Here the sample spans 650,000 to 850,000 distinct CDR3 sequences, 25% to 35% being singletons.

The chain links TRBV29-1 to TRBJ2-7; D may be TRBD2 (7 bases). Sequenced material: peripheral blood mononuclear cells (PBMCs), taken when the disease was refractory, from a patient treated with antithyroid drugs. The source of this sequence is a female donor with Graves disease. The CDR3 spells CSVEPGGRGGADEQYF. For the CDR3, the DNA is TGCAGCGTTGAACCCGGAGGGAGGGGGGGCGCGGACGAGCAGTACTTC.